This T cell receptor beta chain stems from a study of cytomegalovirus exposure and HLA in healthy donors. Trimming shortened V by 1 base and J by 2 bases, and 12 bases separated the two germline ends. This CDR3 is built from 15 residues. The germline V gene has CDR1 SGHNT and CDR2 YYREEE (reference sequence). Of note for this clone: Antigen: not known.

General study points: Later on, a genetic analysis was performed. It linked a missense variant in DCLRE1C with V- and J-gene trimming of TCR beta. HLA allele associations emerged for about 16,000 TCR beta sequences in a later analysis, at 0.05 false discovery rate.

Both 60 Vbeta primers and 13 Jbeta primers went into the PCR. Repertoires were generated with immunoSEQ multiplex PCR, while TCRdb's copy carries only in-frame clones and drops some. The table lists 150,000 or so clones, around 82% of them singletons, with 4.5% to 7% in the top ten. Sequencing used PBMCs. This receptor was identified in a middle-aged woman in good health and CMV-seropositive. The V call is TRBV5-4, the J call TRBJ1-2, with a possible D match to TRBD1 (5 bases). CDR3 nucleotide sequence: TGTGCCAGCAGCTTGTTCACCAGGGAAAACTATGGCTACACCTTC. Its translation: CASSLFTRENYGYTF. Drawing the rest from reference TRBV5-4 and TRBJ1-2, the complete variable domain is ETGVTQSPTHLIKTRGQQVTLRCSSQSGHNTVSWYQQALGQGPQFIFQYYREEENGRGNFPPRFSGLQFPNYSSELNVNALELDDSALYLCASSLFTRENYGYTFGSGTRLTVV.